Below are 11 T cell receptor beta chains sequenced from a single sample in a study of immune aging and cytomegalovirus after organ transplant. These receptors lack a known antigen. Time point given: five sample-tagged time points from pre-transplant (day -1) to day 368 post-transplant, pooled. Cells were captured in microwells, and libraries were made with BD Rhapsody targeted mRNA and AbSeq chemistry. A single record per CDR3 protein comes from TCRdb applying MiXCR to the single-cell sequencing reads. The top ten clones hold less than 30% of a sample with about 21,000 distinct CDR3 sequences, 36% of them seen once. Sample: CMV peptide-activated CD4+ and CD8+ T cells sorted from blood, taken at five time points, pooled. Described subset: sorted CD8+CD137+ and CD4+CD154+ T cells after about 11 h CMV IE-1 peptide stimulation. The receptors derive from a female donor who had a heart transplant and CMV viremia.

Regarding this clonotype: One end of the junction fails to match germline, which may point to a read error. The rearrangement joins TRBV3-1 to TRBJ2-1; D is undetermined. Germline V gives CDR1 LGHDT, CDR2 YNNKEL (reference sequence). The CDR3 sequence is 15 residues long. CDR3 bases: TGTGTCAGCAGCCCGGCAGATAGAAGGGACAATGAGCAGTTCTTC. Translation: CVSSPADRRDNEQFF.

The gene calls are TRBV9 and TRBJ2-5, with 12 bases matching TRBD2. V dropped 3 bases and J dropped 5; count of bases not matched to a gene: 11. The CDR3 is 17 residues long. CDR1 and CDR2 from the germline V gene are SGDLS and YYNGEE. The CDR3 protein is CASSAVPSGRAMETQYF. CDR3 DNA sequence: TGTGCCAGCAGCGCCGTCCCTAGCGGGAGGGCCATGGAGACCCAGTACTTC.

V usage is TRBV7-2 and J usage is TRBJ2-3; D remains ambiguous. V gave up 11 bases and J gave up 1 base, with 19 bases separating them. This CDR3 is built from 15 residues. Germline loops: CDR1 SGHTA, CDR2 FQGNSA. CDR3: CAASPEAAGTDTQYF. In DNA, the CDR3 is TGTGCCGCTAGTCCCGAAGCTGCTGGCACAGATACGCAGTATTTT.

This chain joins TRBV7-6 and TRBJ2-7; tentatively, D is TRBD1 or TRBD2 (7 bases each). V lost 5 bases and J 2 bases, leaving 19 bases between the germline ends. Germline V gene sequence: CDR1 SGHVS, CDR2 FNYEAQ. The CDR3 covers 16 residues. CDR3 region: CASSPGGATVTYEQYF. The DNA for the CDR3 is TGTGCCAGCAGCCCAGGGGGGGCGACAGTTACCTACGAGCAGTACTTC.

In nucleotides, the CDR3 is TGCAGTGCCCATCATACCCCCAGGGCCTACTATGGCTACACCTTC. This encodes CSAHHTPRAYYGYTF. The chain links TRBV20-1 to TRBJ1-2, with D possibly being TRBD1 (5 bases). V was shortened by 6 bases and J by 3 bases, with 20 bases between the two germline ends. This CDR3 region has 15 residues. Per the germline V gene, CDR1 is DFQATT and CDR2 is SNEGSKA (reference sequence).

This chain uses TRBV9 with TRBJ2-7; D assignment may be TRBD1 or TRBD2 (5 bases each). The CDR3 length is 14 residues. Between the trimmed V and J ends, which lost 0 bases and 3 bases, there was a span of 10 bases. CDR1 is SGDLS and CDR2 is YYNGEE in the germline V gene. The CDR3 region is CASSVGGTDYEQYF. As DNA, the CDR3 is TGTGCCAGCAGCGTAGGAGGGACCGACTACGAGCAGTACTTC.

This clonotype came up many times. The V call is TRBV5-6, the J call TRBJ2-1; unclear D gene. Trimming cost V 4 bases and J 1 base, with 18 bases left between them. The CDR3 is 17 residues long. Looked up from germline, CDR1 is SGHDT and CDR2 is YYEEEE. The CDR3 DNA reads TGTGCCAGCAGCCGAACCAATCAGAGGAAGTCCTACAATGAGCAGTTCTTC. Protein sequence: CASSRTNQRKSYNEQFF. The whole variable domain, filled in from reference TRBV5-6 and TRBJ2-1, reads DAGVTQSPTHLIKTRGQQVTLRCSPKSGHDTVSWYQQALGQGPQFIFQYYEEEERQRGNFPDRFSGHQFPNYSSELNVNALLLGDSALYLCASSRTNQRKSYNEQFFGPGTRLTVL.

This clonotype was observed a handful of times. A read error may account for a junction end that differs from germline. Here the CDR3 DNA reads TGTGCCAGCAGTTACCAGGAGACCCAGTACTTC. This encodes CASSYQETQYF. This chain uses TRBV6-2 or TRBV6-3 with TRBJ2-5; no reliable D call. The CDR3 spans 11 residues. Germline CDR1 reads MNHEY; CDR2 reads SVGEGT.

The rearrangement uses TRBV28 and TRBJ2-3, with D maybe TRBD2 (6 bases). Per the germline V gene, CDR1 is MDHEN and CDR2 is SYDVKM. This CDR3 spans 13 amino acids. V dropped 7 bases and J dropped 3 bases, with 11 bases sitting between them. CDR3 in DNA: TGTGCCAGCACGGGCGGGGTGACAGATACGCAGTATTTT. Translated, it gives CASTGGVTDTQYF.

This clonotype occurred a few times. The chain uses TRBV14 and TRBJ2-1, with D perhaps matching TRBD1 (5 bases). V was shortened by 2 bases and J by 12 bases, with 17 bases between the two germline ends. Germline V CDR1 and CDR2: SGHDN, FVKESK. The CDR3 has 14 amino acids. The CDR3 protein is CASSQSQGPFLQFF. The CDR3 bases are TGTGCCAGCAGCCAAAGTCAGGGTCCGTTTTTGCAGTTCTTC.

By its share, this clonotype is medium-sized. The chain joins TRBV12-3 or TRBV12-4 to TRBJ1-5; D uncertain. This CDR3 is built from 13 residues. Between the trimmed V and J ends, which lost 5 bases and 3 bases, there was a span of 8 bases. DNA of the CDR3: TGTGCCAGCAGTCCAACATACAATCAGCCCCAGCATTTT. Protein sequence: CASSPTYNQPQHF.